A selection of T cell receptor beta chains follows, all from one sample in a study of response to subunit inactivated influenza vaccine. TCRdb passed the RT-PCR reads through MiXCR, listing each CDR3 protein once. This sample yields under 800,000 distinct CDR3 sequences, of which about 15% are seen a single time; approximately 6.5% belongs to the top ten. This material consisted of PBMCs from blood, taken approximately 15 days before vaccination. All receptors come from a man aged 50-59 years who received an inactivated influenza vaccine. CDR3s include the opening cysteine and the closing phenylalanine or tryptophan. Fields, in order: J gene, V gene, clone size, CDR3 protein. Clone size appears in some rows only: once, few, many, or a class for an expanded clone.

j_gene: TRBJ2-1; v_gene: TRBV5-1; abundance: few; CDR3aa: CASSPPSSEQFF
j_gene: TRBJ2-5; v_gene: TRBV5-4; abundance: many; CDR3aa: CASSLDSGGAETQYF
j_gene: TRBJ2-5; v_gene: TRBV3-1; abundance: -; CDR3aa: CASSQAVAVETQYF
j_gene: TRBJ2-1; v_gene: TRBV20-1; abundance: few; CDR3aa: CSATEAFKEQFF
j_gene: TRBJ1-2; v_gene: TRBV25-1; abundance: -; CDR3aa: CASSETIGYGYTF
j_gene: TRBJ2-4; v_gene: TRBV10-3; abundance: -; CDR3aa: CAISESTIAKNIQYF
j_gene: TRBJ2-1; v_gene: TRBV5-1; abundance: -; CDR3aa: CASSEGSGSYNEQFF
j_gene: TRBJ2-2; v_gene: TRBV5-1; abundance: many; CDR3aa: CASSPGRGAYTGELFF
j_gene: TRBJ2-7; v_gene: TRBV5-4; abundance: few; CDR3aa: CASSLGGGAQYYEQYF
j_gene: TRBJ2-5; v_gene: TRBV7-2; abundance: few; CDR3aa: CASSLGQTGAEGETQYF
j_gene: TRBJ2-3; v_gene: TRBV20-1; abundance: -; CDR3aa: CSARRLADLNTDTQYF
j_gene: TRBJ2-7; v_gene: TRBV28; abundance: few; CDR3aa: CASRLKAGAAFYEQYF
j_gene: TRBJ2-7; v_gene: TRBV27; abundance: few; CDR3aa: CASSIRLAIEQYF
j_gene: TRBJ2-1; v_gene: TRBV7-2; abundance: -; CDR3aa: CASSTGGLASYNEQFF
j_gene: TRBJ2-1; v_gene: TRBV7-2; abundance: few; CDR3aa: CASKSGANEQFF
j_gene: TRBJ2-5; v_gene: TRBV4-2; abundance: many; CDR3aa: CASSLLRGETQYF
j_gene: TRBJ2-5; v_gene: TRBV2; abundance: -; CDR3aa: CASQGASGVQETQYF
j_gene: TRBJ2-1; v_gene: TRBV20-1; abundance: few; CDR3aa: CSARDLAGVGEQFF
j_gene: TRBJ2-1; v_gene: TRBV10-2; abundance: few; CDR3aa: CASSKLDRLDEQFF
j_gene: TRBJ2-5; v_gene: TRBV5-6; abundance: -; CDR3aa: CASSPGQGSETQYF
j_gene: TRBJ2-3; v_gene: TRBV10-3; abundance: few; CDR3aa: CAISPTSWNTDTQYF
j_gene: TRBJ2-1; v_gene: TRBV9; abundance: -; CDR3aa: CASSVGTSGSSSYNEQFF
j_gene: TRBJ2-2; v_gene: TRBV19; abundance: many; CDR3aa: CASSTSGTLNTGELFF
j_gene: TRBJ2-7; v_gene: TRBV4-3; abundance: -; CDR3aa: CASSQSRIGTGGREQYF
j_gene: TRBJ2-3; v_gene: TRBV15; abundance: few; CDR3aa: CATSNRDFTDTQYF
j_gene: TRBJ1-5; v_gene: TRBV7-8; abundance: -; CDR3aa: CASSLGARVVSNQPQHF
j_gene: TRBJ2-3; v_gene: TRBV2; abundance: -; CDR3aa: CASSTQEGVTRYF
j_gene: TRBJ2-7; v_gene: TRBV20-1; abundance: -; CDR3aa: CSAGTGGGEQYF
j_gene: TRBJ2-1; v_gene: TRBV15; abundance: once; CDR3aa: CATSRPTGLATKSSYNEQFF
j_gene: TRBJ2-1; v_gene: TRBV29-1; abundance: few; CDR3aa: CSVEDRFAGQGVNEQFF
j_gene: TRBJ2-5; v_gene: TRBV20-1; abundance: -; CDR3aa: CSAPDRVETQYF
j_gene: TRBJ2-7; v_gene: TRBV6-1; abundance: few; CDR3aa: CASGWTSGFYEQYF
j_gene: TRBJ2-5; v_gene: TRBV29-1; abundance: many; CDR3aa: CSVGAAETQYF
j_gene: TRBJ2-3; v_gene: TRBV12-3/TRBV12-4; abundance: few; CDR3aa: CAISGVGLAPRAQYF
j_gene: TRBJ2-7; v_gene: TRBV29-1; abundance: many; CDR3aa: CSVIEGYEQYF
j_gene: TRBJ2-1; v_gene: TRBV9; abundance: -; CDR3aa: CASSVEREIAYNEQFF
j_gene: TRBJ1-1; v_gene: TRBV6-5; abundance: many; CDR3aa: CASSYSGAGRSSEAFF